The 5 T cell receptor beta chains in this list originate from one sample, sequenced in a study of shared clonotypes between healthy human individuals. Profiled with immunoSEQ multiplex PCR; TCRdb holds only in-frame clones, not every one. This sample has hundreds of thousands of clones; approximately 79% occur once, and the top ten carry more than 1.5%. Sequenced sample: memory CD4+ T cells sorted from blood. Subset reported: CD45RA-negative fraction. The origin of the receptors is a woman in her 30s in good health.

This clone was seen a few times. The CDR3 nucleotides are TGTGCCAGCAGGCCGGGGAGAGGCAATCAGCCCCAGCATTTT. This sequence encodes CASRPGRGNQPQHF. The chain combines TRBV6-1 with TRBJ1-5; no firm D call. The germline V and J ends were trimmed by 6 bases and 2 bases, with 11 bases remaining between them. Germline assignment: CDR1 MNHNS and CDR2 SASEGT. This CDR3 is built from 14 residues.

The J gene is TRBJ1-2, the V gene TRBV5-1, with D uncertain. V lost 0 bases and J 8 bases, leaving 17 bases between the germline ends. Germline CDR1 and CDR2: SGHRS and YFSETQ. This CDR3 has 15 amino acids. This CDR3 reads CASSLVGNRIDGYTF. The CDR3 DNA is TGCGCCAGCAGCTTGGTAGGCAACAGAATAGACGGCTACACCTTC.

The V call is TRBV6-1, the J call TRBJ2-3; 8 bases agree with TRBD2. Germline V CDR1 and CDR2: MNHNS, SASEGT. Losses at the gene ends were 0 bases for V and 2 bases for J; bases not matched to a gene: 7. This CDR3 has 17 amino acids. The CDR3 coding sequence is TGTGCCAGCAGTGAAGCTACACTAGCGGCCGCCACAGATACGCAGTATTTT. Its translation: CASSEATLAAATDTQYF.

This clone was seen at least ten times. V and J are TRBV5-4 and TRBJ1-4; D is possibly TRBD1 (5 bases). V was trimmed by 1 base and J by 7 bases, leaving 17 bases between them. The CDR3 has 16 amino acids. CDR1 is SGHNT, CDR2 YYREEE, per germline (reference sequence). CDR3 nucleotides: TGTGCCAGCAGCTTGAAATTCGCTGGGGCCGGTGAAAAACTGTTTTTT. This translates into CASSLKFAGAGEKLFF.

The CDR3 loop reads CAWSEGRDSGSLQDTQYF. The CDR3 region has the DNA TGTGCCTGGAGTGAGGGCCGAGACAGCGGGAGTCTTCAGGATACGCAGTATTTT. The chain carries TRBV30 and TRBJ2-3, with 8 nucleotides matching TRBD2. Germline V gives CDR1 GTSNPN, CDR2 SVGIG (reference sequence). This CDR3 has 18 residues. The ends lost 1 base at V and 6 bases at J; junction bases unmatched: 18.